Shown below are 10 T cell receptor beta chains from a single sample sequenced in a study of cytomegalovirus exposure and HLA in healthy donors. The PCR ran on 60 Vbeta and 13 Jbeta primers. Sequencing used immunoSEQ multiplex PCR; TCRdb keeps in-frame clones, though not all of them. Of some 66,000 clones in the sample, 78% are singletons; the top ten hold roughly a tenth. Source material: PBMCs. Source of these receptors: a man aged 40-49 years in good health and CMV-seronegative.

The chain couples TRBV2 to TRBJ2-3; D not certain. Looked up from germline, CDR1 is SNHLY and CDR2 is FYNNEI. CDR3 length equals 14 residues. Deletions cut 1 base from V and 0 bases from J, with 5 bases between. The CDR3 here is CASSEDPSTDTQYF. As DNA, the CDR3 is TGTGCCAGCAGTGAAGATCCTAGCACAGATACGCAGTATTTT.

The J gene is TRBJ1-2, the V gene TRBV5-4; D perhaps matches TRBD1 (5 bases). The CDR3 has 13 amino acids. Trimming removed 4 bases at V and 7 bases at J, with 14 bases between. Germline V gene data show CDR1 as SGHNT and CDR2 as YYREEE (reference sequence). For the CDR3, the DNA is TGTGCCAGCAGCCTAGGAGGGGCGGGTGGCTACACCTTC. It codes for CASSLGGAGGYTF.

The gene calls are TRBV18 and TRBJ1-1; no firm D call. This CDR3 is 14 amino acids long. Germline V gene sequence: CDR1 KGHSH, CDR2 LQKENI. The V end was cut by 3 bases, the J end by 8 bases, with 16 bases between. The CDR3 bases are TGTGCCAGCTCACCCACCGCGGATAGTTCCGAAGCTTTCTTT. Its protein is CASSPTADSSEAFF.

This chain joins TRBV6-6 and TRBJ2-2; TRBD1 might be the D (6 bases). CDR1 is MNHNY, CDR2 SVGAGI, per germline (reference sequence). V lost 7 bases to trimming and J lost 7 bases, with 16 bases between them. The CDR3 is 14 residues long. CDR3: CASINRDTYGELFF. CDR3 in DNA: TGTGCCAGCATAAACCGGGACACCTACGGGGAGCTGTTTTTT.

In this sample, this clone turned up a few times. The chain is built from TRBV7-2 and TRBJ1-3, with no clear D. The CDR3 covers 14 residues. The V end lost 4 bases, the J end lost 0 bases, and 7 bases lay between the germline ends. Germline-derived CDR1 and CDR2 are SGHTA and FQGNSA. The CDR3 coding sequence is TGTGCCAGCAGCTCCATGAGCTCTGGAAACACCATATATTTT. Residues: CASSSMSSGNTIYF.

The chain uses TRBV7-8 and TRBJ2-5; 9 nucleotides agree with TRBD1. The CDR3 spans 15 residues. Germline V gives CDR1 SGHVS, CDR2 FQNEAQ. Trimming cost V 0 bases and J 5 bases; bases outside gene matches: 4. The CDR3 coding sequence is TGTGCCAGCAGCTTAGCCGGACAGGGGTTGGAGACCCAGTACTTC. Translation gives CASSLAGQGLETQYF.

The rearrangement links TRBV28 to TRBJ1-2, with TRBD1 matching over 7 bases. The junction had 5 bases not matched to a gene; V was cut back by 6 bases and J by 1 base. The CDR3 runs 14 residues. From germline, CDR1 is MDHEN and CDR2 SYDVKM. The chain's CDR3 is CASSWGDSNYGYTF. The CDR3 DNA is TGTGCCAGCAGCTGGGGGGACAGTAACTATGGCTACACCTTC.

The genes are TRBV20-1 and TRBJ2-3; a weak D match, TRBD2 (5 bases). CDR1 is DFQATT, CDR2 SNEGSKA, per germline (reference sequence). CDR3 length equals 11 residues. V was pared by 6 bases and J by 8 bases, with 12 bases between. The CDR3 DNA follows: TGCAGTGCCAACCAGGCGGGTACGCAGTATTTT. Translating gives CSANQAGTQYF.

The CDR3 reads CASSLLSGISYNEQFF. CDR3 sequence (DNA): TGTGCCAGCAGCCTCCTTAGCGGAATCTCCTACAATGAGCAGTTCTTC. The chain employs TRBV27 and TRBJ2-1, with D perhaps matching TRBD2 (6 bases). The CDR3 contains 16 residues. Trimming took off 6 bases at V and 0 bases at J, with 15 bases between the two ends. CDR1 is MNHEY, CDR2 SMNVEV, per germline (reference sequence).

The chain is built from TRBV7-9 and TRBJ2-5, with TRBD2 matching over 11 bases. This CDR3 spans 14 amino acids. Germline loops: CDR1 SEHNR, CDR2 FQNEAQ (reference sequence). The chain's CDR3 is CSVEGTSGQETQYF. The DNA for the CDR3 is TGTTCCGTAGAGGGGACTAGCGGACAAGAGACCCAGTACTTC. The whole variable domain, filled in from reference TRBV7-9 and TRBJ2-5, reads DTGVSQNPRHKITKRGQNVTFRCDPISEHNRLYWYRQTLGQGPEFLTYFQNEAQLEKSRLLSDRFSAERPKGSFSTLEIQRTEQGDSAMYLCSVEGTSGQETQYFGPGTRLLVL.